The rows below give T cell receptor beta chains drawn from one sample of a study of Ad26.COV2.S vaccination and SARS-CoV-2 variants. Assay used: immunoSEQ multiplex PCR; TCRdb lists only in-frame clones, some missing. The sample has some 500,000 clones, roughly nine tenths seen once. The sample here was peripheral blood, taken in a trial of Ad26.COV2.S vaccine versus placebo. All receptors derive from a person aged 18-60 years who received the Ad26.COV2.S COVID-19 vaccine or a placebo. The CDR3 runs from the conserved cysteine through the conserved F or W. A D gene is named only where the DNA matches it firmly. Clone size is shown for a subset of rows, as once, few, many or a class of expanded clone.

D,V,size,J,CDR3,DNA
-,TRBV5-5,-,TRBJ2-5,CASSSPGNTGETQYF,TGTGCCAGCAGCTCACCGGGAAACACGGGGGAGACCCAGTACTTC
TRBD1,TRBV5-1,-,TRBJ1-4,CASSPWDSYREKLFF,TGCGCCAGCAGCCCCTGGGACAGTTACCGTGAAAAACTGTTTTTT
TRBD1,TRBV7-3,-,TRBJ1-2,CASSPRQGYGYTF,TGTGCCAGCAGCCCTCGACAGGGGTATGGCTACACCTTC
TRBD1,TRBV29-1,-,TRBJ2-4,CSVETDRDLAKNIQYF,TGCAGCGTTGAGACCGACAGGGATCTAGCCAAAAACATTCAGTACTTC
TRBD1,TRBV5-4,-,TRBJ1-1,CASSWTGGTEAFF,TGTGCCAGCAGCTGGACAGGGGGCACTGAAGCTTTCTTT
-,TRBV5-1,once,TRBJ2-7,CASSLDFYEQYF,TGCGCCAGCAGCTTGGATTTTTACGAGCAGTACTTC
-,TRBV6-2/TRBV6-3,-,TRBJ1-5,CASSSDSYSNQPQHF,TGTGCCAGCAGTTCCGACAGCTATAGCAATCAGCCCCAGCATTTT
TRBD2,TRBV6-6,-,TRBJ2-5,CASSYPTGGGETQYF,TGTGCCAGCAGTTACCCAACGGGGGGTGGAGAGACCCAGTACTTC
-,TRBV6-5,-,TRBJ2-5,CASSLRYQETQYF,TGTGCCAGCAGTCTGAGGTACCAAGAGACCCAGTACTTC
-,TRBV5-1,-,TRBJ1-2,CASSLAAADYGYTF,TGCGCCAGCAGCTTGGCCGCGGCTGACTATGGCTACACCTTC
-,TRBV12-3/TRBV12-4,-,TRBJ1-5,CASSLEVFRPQHF,TGTGCCAGCAGTTTAGAGGTCTTTCGGCCCCAGCATTTT
-,TRBV15,-,TRBJ1-5,CATSREGSQPQHF,TGTGCCACCAGCAGAGAAGGAAGTCAGCCCCAGCATTTT
-,TRBV9,-,TRBJ2-6,CASSVVGGRAGANVLTF,TGTGCCAGCAGCGTAGTTGGGGGCCGGGCTGGGGCCAACGTCCTGACTTTC
-,TRBV11-2,-,TRBJ1-1,CASIPGGPWQTNTEAFF,TGTGCCAGCATCCCGGGTGGTCCTTGGCAAACGAACACTGAAGCTTTCTTT
-,TRBV7-8,-,TRBJ1-3,CASSPRDGDSGNTIYF,TGTGCCAGCAGCCCCCGGGACGGAGACTCTGGAAACACCATATATTTT
-,TRBV9,-,TRBJ2-5,CASSVDGGRQETQYF,TGTGCCAGCAGCGTGGACGGGGGCCGGCAAGAGACCCAGTACTTC
TRBD1,TRBV6-1,once,TRBJ2-3,CASSERGDRADTQYF,TGTGCCAGCAGTGAAAGAGGTGACAGGGCCGATACGCAGTATTTT
-,TRBV4-1,-,TRBJ2-7,CASSQDRNKAYEQYF,TGCGCCAGCAGCCAAGACAGGAACAAAGCCTACGAGCAGTACTTC
TRBD1,TRBV5-5,few,TRBJ2-7,CASSRRAPTGNTYEQYF,TGTGCCAGCAGCCGTAGGGCCCCGACAGGGAATACCTACGAGCAGTACTTC
-,TRBV27,-,TRBJ2-2,CASSPRRVRGTGELFF,TGTGCCAGCAGTCCCAGGAGGGTCCGGGGCACCGGGGAGCTGTTTTTT
-,TRBV6-5,-,TRBJ1-6,CASSTGTYSPLHF,TGTGCCAGCAGTACGGGGACTTATTCACCCCTCCACTTT
-,TRBV2,-,TRBJ1-4,CASGDPKLFF,TGTGCCAGCGGCGACCCCAAACTGTTTTTT
-,TRBV4-3,once,TRBJ1-2,CASRRGGENGYTF,TGCGCCAGCAGGCGTGGTGGGGAAAACGGCTACACCTTC
TRBD2,TRBV9,-,TRBJ2-5,CASSVGFAGGSQETQYF,TGTGCCAGCAGCGTAGGGTTTGCGGGGGGCTCCCAAGAGACCCAGTACTTC
-,TRBV9,-,TRBJ2-2,CASSFNTGELFF,TGTGCCAGCAGCTTCAACACCGGGGAGCTGTTTTTT
TRBD2,TRBV27,-,TRBJ2-7,CASRPTSGFSYEQYF,TGTGCCAGCCGACCGACTAGCGGGTTCTCCTACGAGCAGTACTTC
TRBD1,TRBV5-1,-,TRBJ2-5,CASSRDGQGTETQYF,TGCGCCAGCAGCAGGGACGGACAGGGCACTGAGACCCAGTACTTC
-,TRBV16,-,TRBJ1-5,CASAMVAGHQPQHF,TGTGCCAGCGCAATGGTAGCAGGGCATCAGCCCCAGCATTTT
-,TRBV23-1,-,TRBJ2-2,CASSRTNGRTGELFF,TGCGCCAGCAGTCGGACTAATGGGCGCACCGGGGAGCTGTTTTTT
TRBD1,TRBV5-1,-,TRBJ2-2,CASSFGIQGGAGELFF,TGCGCCAGCAGCTTTGGGATACAGGGGGGAGCCGGGGAGCTGTTTTTT
-,TRBV11-1,-,TRBJ2-7,CASSLDGGDEQYF,TGTGCCAGCAGCTTAGACGGCGGGGACGAGCAGTACTTC
TRBD2,TRBV7-3,-,TRBJ2-3,CASSLTGTSGGLADTQYF,TGTGCCAGCAGCTTAACCGGGACTAGCGGGGGGTTAGCAGATACGCAGTATTTT
-,TRBV4-1,few,TRBJ1-1,CASSQADARSAEAFF,TGCGCCAGCAGCCAAGCCGACGCTCGATCTGCTGAAGCTTTCTTT
-,TRBV18,-,TRBJ2-5,CASSPRRPETQYF,TGTGCCAGCTCACCACGACGGCCAGAGACCCAGTACTTC
-,TRBV6-2/TRBV6-3,-,TRBJ1-2,CASSYGGRGYTF,TGTGCCAGCAGTTACGGAGGTAGGGGCTACACCTTC
TRBD2,TRBV7-8,-,TRBJ2-3,CASSLGGTSGWTDTQYF,TGTGCCAGCAGCTTAGGGGGGACTAGCGGGTGGACAGATACGCAGTATTTT
-,TRBV11-1,-,TRBJ1-2,CASSFEGVYGYTF,TGTGCCAGCAGCTTTGAAGGGGTGTATGGCTACACCTTC
-,TRBV7-2,-,TRBJ2-1,CASSRRLVYNEQFF,TGTGCCAGCAGCCGCCGACTAGTCTACAATGAGCAGTTCTTC
TRBD2,TRBV19,-,TRBJ2-3,CACRTSGRTDTQYF,TGTGCCTGCCGGACTAGCGGGAGAACAGATACGCAGTATTTT
-,TRBV5-4,-,TRBJ2-5,CASSTLQGGGRETQYF,TGTGCCAGCAGCACTCTACAGGGGGGGGGCAGGGAGACCCAGTACTTC
-,TRBV19,-,TRBJ1-3,CASSIVGGSSGNTIYF,TGTGCCAGTAGTATTGTGGGAGGGTCCTCCGGAAACACCATATATTTT
-,TRBV10-1,-,TRBJ1-5,CASTSVGGQPQHF,TGCGCCAGCACCTCGGTAGGGGGTCAGCCCCAGCATTTT
TRBD1,TRBV29-1,-,TRBJ2-7,CSVGEPGGDRALYEQYF,TGCAGCGTTGGGGAACCTGGGGGGGACAGGGCTCTCTACGAGCAGTACTTC
-,TRBV4-3,-,TRBJ2-5,CASSYARQETQYF,TGCGCCAGCAGTTACGCCAGACAAGAGACCCAGTACTTC
-,TRBV28,-,TRBJ1-2,CASRPLGNYGYTF,TGTGCCAGCAGGCCCTTGGGTAACTATGGCTACACCTTC
-,TRBV19,-,TRBJ2-2,CASSIVGRGYTGELFF,TGTGCCAGTAGTATAGTAGGCAGGGGATACACCGGGGAGCTGTTTTTT
TRBD1,TRBV5-1,few,TRBJ1-2,CASSLGIMAVGQNYGYTF,TGCGCCAGCAGCTTGGGTATTATGGCCGTGGGACAGAACTATGGCTACACCTTC
-,TRBV6-5,-,TRBJ2-7,CASMSHYEQYF,TGTGCCAGCATGTCCCACTACGAGCAGTACTTC
-,TRBV7-2,-,TRBJ2-1,CASSLGYHNEQFF,TGTGCCAGCAGCTTAGGTTACCACAATGAGCAGTTCTTC
-,TRBV4-3,-,TRBJ1-2,CASSQLGDGYGYTF,TGCGCCAGCAGCCAACTGGGGGATGGCTATGGCTACACCTTC
-,TRBV2,-,TRBJ1-6,CAKRAWNSPLHF,TGTGCCAAGCGGGCCTGGAATTCACCCCTCCACTTT
TRBD2,TRBV5-4,-,TRBJ2-1,CASSFGGRANEQFF,TGTGCCAGCAGCTTCGGCGGGAGGGCCAATGAGCAGTTCTTC
-,TRBV18,-,TRBJ2-3,CASSPSGSTDTQYF,TGTGCCAGCTCACCATCGGGGAGCACAGATACGCAGTATTTT
-,TRBV25-1,-,TRBJ1-2,CASKANYGYTF,TGTGCCAGCAAGGCGAACTATGGCTACACCTTC
-,TRBV18,-,TRBJ1-1,CASSPSVMNTEAFF,TGTGCCAGCTCACCGTCCGTCATGAACACTGAAGCTTTCTTT
-,TRBV9,-,TRBJ1-2,CASSQGRNYGYTF,TGTGCCAGCAGCCAGGGCAGGAACTATGGCTACACCTTC
-,TRBV7-2,-,TRBJ2-2,CASSLAWGRTGELFF,TGTGCCAGCAGCTTAGCTTGGGGGCGCACCGGGGAGCTGTTTTTT
-,TRBV5-1,-,TRBJ1-6,CASSPGNLGGSYNSPLHF,TGCGCCAGCAGCCCGGGCAATCTCGGTGGGTCCTATAATTCACCCCTCCACTTT
-,TRBV6-2/TRBV6-3,-,TRBJ1-5,CASSSRNQPQHF,TGTGCCAGCAGTAGTCGGAATCAGCCCCAGCATTTT
-,TRBV6-5,-,TRBJ2-2,CASSSLGLGELFF,TGTGCCAGCAGCTCCTTAGGGCTCGGGGAGCTGTTTTTT